Presented here are 17 T cell receptor beta chains from one specimen sequenced in a study of cytomegalovirus exposure and HLA in healthy donors. Here immunoSEQ multiplex PCR was the method, and the copy in TCRdb shows in-frame clones only, minus some. The table has about 400,000 clones, roughly 88% seen once. The sample comprised PBMCs. These receptors all come from a woman between 18 and 30 years old in good health and CMV-seronegative.

V is TRBV30 and J is TRBJ2-1, with 9 bases that match TRBD1. CDR3 length: 17 amino acids. V lost 0 bases, J lost 2 bases, and 8 bases stayed unmatched. The germline CDR1 and CDR2 sequences are GTSNPN and SVGIG (reference sequence). In DNA form, the CDR3 reads TGTGCCTGGAGTGTACTAACCGGGACAGGGCCCTACAATGAGCAGTTCTTC. This sequence encodes CAWSVLTGTGPYNEQFF.

J is TRBJ2-7 and V is TRBV11-2, with 10 bases fitting TRBD2. Per the germline V gene, CDR1 is SGHAT and CDR2 is FQNNGV. The CDR3 is made up of 17 amino acids. Trimming cost V 5 bases and J 2 bases; bases outside gene matches: 12. CDR3 region: CASSDRLGLAAPYEQYF. The CDR3 coding sequence is TGTGCCAGCAGCGACCGACTCGGACTAGCGGCCCCCTACGAGCAGTACTTC. Filled out from reference TRBV11-2 and TRBJ2-7, the complete variable domain reads EAGVAQSPRYKIIEKRQSVAFWCNPISGHATLYWYQQILGQGPKLLIQFQNNGVVDDSQLPKDRFSAERLKGVDSTLKIQPAKLEDSAVYLCASSDRLGLAAPYEQYFGPGTRLTVT.

The chain combines TRBV5-1 with TRBJ2-2; D might be TRBD2 (5 bases). CDR1 is SGHRS and CDR2 is YFSETQ in the germline V gene. The CDR3 runs 15 residues. Between the trimmed V and J ends, which lost 5 bases and 5 bases, there was a span of 16 bases. The chain's CDR3 is CASSLRGEVTGELFF. DNA of the CDR3: TGCGCCAGCAGTCTCCGGGGTGAGGTAACCGGGGAGCTGTTTTTT.

The chain joins TRBV5-1 to TRBJ1-4; perhaps TRBD1 as D (6 bases). Trimming removed 7 bases at V and 1 base at J, with 11 bases between. Germline V gene lookup returns CDR1 SGHRS and CDR2 YFSETQ. The CDR3 has 14 residues. CDR3 nucleotide sequence: TGCGCCAGCCGACAGGATGTAACTAATGAAAAACTGTTTTTT. This codes for CASRQDVTNEKLFF.

This clone has a single count. The V gene is TRBV4-1, the J gene TRBJ1-2; D unclear. Germline V CDR1 and CDR2: MGHRA, YSYEKL. The V and J ends lost 9 bases and 2 bases respectively, with 16 bases between them. The CDR3 covers 14 residues. The CDR3 region has the DNA TGCGCCAGTAGTTCAGCGACGGTAAACTATGGCTACACCTTC. Residues: CASSSATVNYGYTF.

The chain carries TRBV21-1 and TRBJ2-7; TRBD2 is the table's D call, not checked against the DNA. TRBV21-1 is reported as a pseudogene. CDR3 length: 16 amino acids. The CDR3 loop reads CASSKTRGGSPYEQYF. The CDR3 DNA is TGTGCCAGCAGCAAAACCCGTGGCGGGAGCCCCTACGAGCAGTACTTC.

The CDR3 spells CASSPNPGQGFTYEQYF. The DNA for the CDR3 is TGCGCCAGCAGCCCCAACCCCGGACAGGGGTTCACCTACGAGCAGTACTTC. This sequence joins TRBV5-1 and TRBJ2-7, with 9 bases identical to TRBD1. The germline gives CDR1 SGHRS, CDR2 YFSETQ. CDR3 size: 17 residues. V dropped 4 bases and J dropped 2; count of bases not matched to a gene: 13.

The chain is built from TRBV5-1 and TRBJ2-7; tentatively, D is TRBD1 (7 bases). The CDR3 is 14 residues long. The V end lost 3 bases, the J end lost 5 bases, and 15 bases lay between the germline ends. Germline loops: CDR1 SGHRS, CDR2 YFSETQ. CDR3 nucleotides: TGCGCCAGCAGCTCGGGGGACAGTAACAACGAGCAGTACTTC. Translating gives CASSSGDSNNEQYF.

J is TRBJ2-1 and V is TRBV5-1; 11 bases line up with TRBD2. The germline CDR1 and CDR2 sequences are SGHRS and YFSETQ. The CDR3 contains 17 residues. V was clipped by 0 bases and J by 5 bases; unmatched bases: 7. This CDR3 reads CASSLGGTSGKNNEQFF. The CDR3, as DNA: TGCGCCAGCAGCTTGGGGGGGACTAGCGGAAAAAACAATGAGCAGTTCTTC.

This chain connects TRBV27 to TRBJ2-5; maybe TRBD2 (6 bases). CDR1 is MNHEY, CDR2 SMNVEV, per germline (reference sequence). This CDR3 has 13 amino acids. V was cut by 3 bases and J by 4 bases, with 9 bases left in between. CDR3 region: CASSLWRGETQYF. CDR3 bases: TGTGCCAGCAGTTTGTGGCGGGGAGAGACCCAGTACTTC.

The J gene is TRBJ2-3, the V gene TRBV7-9, with 14 bases aligning to TRBD2. This CDR3 spans 19 amino acids. After removal of 5 bases from V and 2 bases from J, the junction contained 12 bases not matched to a gene. Germline loops: CDR1 SEHNR, CDR2 FQNEAQ (reference sequence). CDR3 sequence: CASSRPGTSGGRTTDTQYF. The CDR3 DNA sequence: TGTGCCAGCAGCCGCCCCGGGACTAGCGGGGGCCGTACCACAGATACGCAGTATTTT.

The chain carries TRBV4-1 and TRBJ2-7; possible D gene TRBD2, 6 bases. Germline CDR1 and CDR2: MGHRA and YSYEKL. This CDR3 has 14 amino acids. Trimming took 2 bases from V and 2 from J, leaving 10 bases between them. The CDR3 here is CASSQKGGAYEQYF. In DNA, the CDR3 is TGCGCCAGCAGCCAAAAGGGCGGGGCCTACGAGCAGTACTTC.

To note about this clone: This clone may be a read error of a much larger clone one base away. The chain carries TRBV11-1 and TRBJ2-1; tentatively, D is TRBD1 (6 bases). Trimming removed 5 bases from V and 2 bases from J, with 7 bases in between. CDR1 SGHAT and CDR2 FQDESV come from the germline V gene (reference sequence). The CDR3 loop spans 13 amino acids. The CDR3 DNA reads as TGTGCCAGCAGCCCAGGGGCCTACAATGAGCAGTTCTTC. Translated, it gives CASSPGAYNEQFF.

The V gene is TRBV11-2, the J gene TRBJ1-1; D call uncertain. Germline values: CDR1 SGHAT, CDR2 FQNNGV. V was pared by 2 bases and J by 5 bases, with 9 bases between. CDR3 length equals 13 residues. DNA for the CDR3: TGTGCCAGCAGCTTATCGGGGTCGACTGAAGCTTTCTTT. Residues: CASSLSGSTEAFF.

The chain couples TRBV29-1 to TRBJ1-1; 7 nucleotides match TRBD1. The CDR3 extends over 14 amino acids. Germline V gene sequence: CDR1 SQVTM, CDR2 ANQGSEA. Trimming removed 3 bases from V and 1 base from J; junction bases left unmatched: 5. The CDR3 DNA reads TGCAGCGTTGAGGGACAGTCGAGGAACACTGAAGCTTTCTTT. This codes for CSVEGQSRNTEAFF. Together with reference TRBV29-1 and TRBJ1-1, the CDR3 gives the full variable domain: SAVISQKPSRDICQRGTSLTIQCQVDSQVTMMFWYRQQPGQSLTLIATANQGSEATYESGFVIDKFPISRPNLTFSTLTVSNMSPEDSSIYLCSVEGQSRNTEAFFGQGTRLTVV.

The chain has TRBV7-9 and TRBJ2-7; 9 nucleotides align to TRBD2. V was clipped by 3 bases and J by 7 bases; unmatched bases: 7. Germline V gene sequence: CDR1 SEHNR, CDR2 FQNEAQ (reference sequence). CDR3 length: 14 residues. CDR3 amino acids: CASSLAGGRGEQYF. CDR3 coding DNA: TGTGCCAGCAGCTTGGCGGGAGGGCGAGGAGAGCAGTACTTC.

The chain carries TRBV5-1 and TRBJ2-5; 8 bases align to TRBD2. The germline V gene encodes CDR1 SGHRS and CDR2 YFSETQ. The CDR3 consists of 16 residues. V shed 4 bases, J shed 1 base, and the junction held 9 bases outside the gene matches. The CDR3 coding sequence is TGCGCCAGCAGCCCTGTCGGGAGCGGGGGCCAAGAGACCCAGTACTTC. Protein sequence: CASSPVGSGGQETQYF.